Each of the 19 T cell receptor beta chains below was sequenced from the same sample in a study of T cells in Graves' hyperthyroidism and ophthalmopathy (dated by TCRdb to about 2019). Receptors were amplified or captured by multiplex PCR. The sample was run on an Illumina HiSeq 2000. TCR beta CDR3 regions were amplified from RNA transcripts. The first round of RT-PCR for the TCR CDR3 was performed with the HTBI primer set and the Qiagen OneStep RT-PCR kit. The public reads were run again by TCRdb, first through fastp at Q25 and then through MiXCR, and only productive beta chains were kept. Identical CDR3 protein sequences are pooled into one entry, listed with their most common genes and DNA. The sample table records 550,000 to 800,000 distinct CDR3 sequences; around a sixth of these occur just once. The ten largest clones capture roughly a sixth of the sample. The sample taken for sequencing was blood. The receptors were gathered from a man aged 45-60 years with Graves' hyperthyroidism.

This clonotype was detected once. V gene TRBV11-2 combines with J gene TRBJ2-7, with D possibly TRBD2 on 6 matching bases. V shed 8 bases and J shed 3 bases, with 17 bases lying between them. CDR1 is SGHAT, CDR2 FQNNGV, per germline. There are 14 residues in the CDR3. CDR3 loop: CASATAGTHYEQYF. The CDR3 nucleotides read TGTGCCAGCGCCACGGCGGGAACGCACTACGAGCAGTACTTC.

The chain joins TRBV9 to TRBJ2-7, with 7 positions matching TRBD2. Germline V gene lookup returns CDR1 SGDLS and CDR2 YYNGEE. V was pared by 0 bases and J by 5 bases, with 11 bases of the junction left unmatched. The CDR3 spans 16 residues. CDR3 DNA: TGTGCCAGCAGCGTAGCGGGCGGGGCGGGAGAAAACGAGCAGTACTTC. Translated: CASSVAGGAGENEQYF. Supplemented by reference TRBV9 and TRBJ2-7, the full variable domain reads DSGVTQTPKHLITATGQRVTLRCSPRSGDLSVYWYQQSLDQGLQFLIQYYNGEERAKGNILERFSAQQFPDLHSELNLSSLELGDSALYFCASSVAGGAGENEQYFGPGTRLTVT.

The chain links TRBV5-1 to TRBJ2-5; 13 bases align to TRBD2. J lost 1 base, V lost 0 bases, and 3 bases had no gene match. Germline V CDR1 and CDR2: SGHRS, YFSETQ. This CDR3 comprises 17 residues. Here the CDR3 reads CASSLGTSGSVQETQYF. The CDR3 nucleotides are TGCGCCAGCAGCTTGGGGACTAGCGGGAGTGTCCAAGAGACCCAGTACTTC.

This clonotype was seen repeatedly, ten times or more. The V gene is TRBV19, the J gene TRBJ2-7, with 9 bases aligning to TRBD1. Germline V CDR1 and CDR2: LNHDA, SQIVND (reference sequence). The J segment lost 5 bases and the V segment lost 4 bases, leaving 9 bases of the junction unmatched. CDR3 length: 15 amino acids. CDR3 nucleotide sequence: TGTGCCAGTAGTACTGCCGGGACAGGGAACCACGAGCAGTACTTC. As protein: CASSTAGTGNHEQYF.

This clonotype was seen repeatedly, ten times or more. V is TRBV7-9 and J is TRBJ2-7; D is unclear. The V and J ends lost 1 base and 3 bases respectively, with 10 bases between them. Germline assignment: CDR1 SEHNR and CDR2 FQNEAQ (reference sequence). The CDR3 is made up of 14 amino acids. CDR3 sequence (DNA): TGTGCCAGCAGCTTAGAGCTCAACCGCTACGAGCAGTACTTC. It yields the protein CASSLELNRYEQYF.

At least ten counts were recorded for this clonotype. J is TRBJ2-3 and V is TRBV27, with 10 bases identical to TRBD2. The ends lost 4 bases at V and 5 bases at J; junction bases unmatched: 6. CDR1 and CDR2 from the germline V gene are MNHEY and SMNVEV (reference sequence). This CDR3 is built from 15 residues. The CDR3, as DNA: TGTGCCAGCAGTTATCGAGCGGGAGGGAGAGATACGCAGTATTTT. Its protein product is CASSYRAGGRDTQYF.

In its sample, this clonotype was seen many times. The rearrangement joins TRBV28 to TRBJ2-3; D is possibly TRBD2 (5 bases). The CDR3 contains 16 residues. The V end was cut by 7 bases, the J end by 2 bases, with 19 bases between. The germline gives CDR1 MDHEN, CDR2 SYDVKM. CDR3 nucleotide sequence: TGTGCCAGCAAACCGGGGAGCCTATCTTACACAGATACGCAGTATTTT. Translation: CASKPGSLSYTDTQYF.

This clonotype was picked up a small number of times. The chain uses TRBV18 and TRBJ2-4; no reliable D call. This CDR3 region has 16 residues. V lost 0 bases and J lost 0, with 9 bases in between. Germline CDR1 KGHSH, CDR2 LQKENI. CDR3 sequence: CASSPPSQLAKNIQYF. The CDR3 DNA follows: TGTGCCAGCTCACCACCCTCTCAGCTAGCCAAAAACATTCAGTACTTC. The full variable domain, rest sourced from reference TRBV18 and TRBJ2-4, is NAGVMQNPRHLVRRRGQEARLRCSPMKGHSHVYWYRQLPEEGLKFMVYLQKENIIDESGMPKERFSAEFPKEGPSILRIQQVVRGDSAAYFCASSPPSQLAKNIQYFGAGTRLSVL.

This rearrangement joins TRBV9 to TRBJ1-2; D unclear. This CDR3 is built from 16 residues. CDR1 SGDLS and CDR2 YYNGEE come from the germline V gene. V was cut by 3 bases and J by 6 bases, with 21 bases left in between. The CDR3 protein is CASSGESRKFLDGYTF. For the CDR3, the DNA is TGTGCCAGCAGCGGAGAGTCCAGGAAATTTTTGGATGGCTACACCTTC.

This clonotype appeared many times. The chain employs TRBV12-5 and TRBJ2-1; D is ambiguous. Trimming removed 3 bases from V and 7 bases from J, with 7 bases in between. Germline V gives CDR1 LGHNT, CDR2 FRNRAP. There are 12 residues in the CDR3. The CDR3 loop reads CASGLWGNEQFF. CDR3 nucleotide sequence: TGTGCTAGTGGTTTATGGGGAAATGAGCAGTTCTTC.

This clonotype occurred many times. This CDR3 reads CSARLGTVNEQFF. DNA of the CDR3: TGCAGTGCTAGATTAGGAACTGTCAATGAGCAGTTCTTC. The chain uses TRBV20-1 and TRBJ2-1; D ambiguous. There are 13 residues in the CDR3. The V and J ends lost 2 bases and 6 bases respectively, with 11 bases between them. Looked up from germline, CDR1 is DFQATT and CDR2 is SNEGSKA (reference sequence).

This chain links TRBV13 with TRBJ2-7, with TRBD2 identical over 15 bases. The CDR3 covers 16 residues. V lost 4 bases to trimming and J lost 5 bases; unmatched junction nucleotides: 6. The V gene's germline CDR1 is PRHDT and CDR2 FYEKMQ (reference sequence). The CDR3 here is CASSWGLAGGPHEQYF. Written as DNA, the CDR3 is TGTGCCAGCAGCTGGGGACTAGCGGGAGGTCCTCACGAGCAGTACTTC.

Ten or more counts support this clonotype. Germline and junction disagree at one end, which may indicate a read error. The chain's CDR3 is CASSSPSLAGGMNERFF. CDR3 bases: TGTGCCAGCAGTTCCCCCTCTCTAGCGGGAGGGATGAATGAGCGGTTCTTC. The rearrangement links TRBV28 to TRBJ2-1; 12 nucleotides line up with TRBD2. This CDR3 contains 17 residues. Per the germline V gene, CDR1 is MDHEN and CDR2 is SYDVKM. Based on the CDR3 plus reference TRBV28 and TRBJ2-1, the full variable domain is DVKVTQSSRYLVKRTGEKVFLECVQDMDHENMFWYRQDPGLGLRLIYFSYDVKMKEKGDIPEGYSVSREKKERFSLILESASTNQTSMYLCASSSPSLAGGMNERFFGPGTRLTVL.

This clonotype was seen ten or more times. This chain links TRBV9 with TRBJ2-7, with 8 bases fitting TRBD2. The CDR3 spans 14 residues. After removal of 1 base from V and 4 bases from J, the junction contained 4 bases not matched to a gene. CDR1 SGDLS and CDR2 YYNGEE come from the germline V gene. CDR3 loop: CASSVSGRGYEQYF. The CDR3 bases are TGTGCCAGCAGCGTAAGCGGGAGAGGGTACGAGCAGTACTTC.

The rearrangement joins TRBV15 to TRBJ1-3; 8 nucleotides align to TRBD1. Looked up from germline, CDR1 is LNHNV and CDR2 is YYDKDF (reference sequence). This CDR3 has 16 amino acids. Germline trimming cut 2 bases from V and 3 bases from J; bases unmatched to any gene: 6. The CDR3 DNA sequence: TGTGCCACCAGCAGATCCCAGGGGGCGAGTGGAAACACCATATATTTT. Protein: CATSRSQGASGNTIYF.

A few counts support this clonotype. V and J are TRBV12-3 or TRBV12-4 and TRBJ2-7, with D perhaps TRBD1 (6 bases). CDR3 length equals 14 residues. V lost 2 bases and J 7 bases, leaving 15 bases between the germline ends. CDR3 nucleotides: TGTGCCAGCAGTTTAAGGACAGCTCTTTGGGAGCAGTACTTC. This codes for CASSLRTALWEQYF.

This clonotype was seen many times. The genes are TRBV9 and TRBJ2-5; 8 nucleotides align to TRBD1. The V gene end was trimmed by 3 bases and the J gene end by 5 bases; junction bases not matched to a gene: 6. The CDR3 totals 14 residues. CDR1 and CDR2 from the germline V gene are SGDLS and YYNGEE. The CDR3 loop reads CASSARTGLETQYF. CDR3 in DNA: TGTGCCAGCAGCGCCCGGACAGGGTTGGAGACCCAGTACTTC. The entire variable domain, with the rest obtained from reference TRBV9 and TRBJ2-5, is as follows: DSGVTQTPKHLITATGQRVTLRCSPRSGDLSVYWYQQSLDQGLQFLIQYYNGEERAKGNILERFSAQQFPDLHSELNLSSLELGDSALYFCASSARTGLETQYFGPGTRLLVL.

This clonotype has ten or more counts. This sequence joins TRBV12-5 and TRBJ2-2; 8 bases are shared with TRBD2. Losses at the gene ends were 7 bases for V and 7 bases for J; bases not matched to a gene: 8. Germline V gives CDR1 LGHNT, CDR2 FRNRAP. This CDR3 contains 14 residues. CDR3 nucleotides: TGTGCTAGTGCCTCCGCTAGCGGGCGCGGGGAGCTGTTTTTT. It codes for CASASASGRGELFF.

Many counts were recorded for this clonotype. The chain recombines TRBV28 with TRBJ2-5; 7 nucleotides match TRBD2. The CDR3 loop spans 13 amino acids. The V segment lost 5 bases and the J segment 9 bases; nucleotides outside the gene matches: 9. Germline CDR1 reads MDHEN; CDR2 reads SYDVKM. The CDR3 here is CASSHRLAVAQYF. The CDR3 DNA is TGTGCCAGCAGTCACAGACTAGCTGTGGCCCAGTACTTC.